These 11 T cell receptor beta chains were sequenced from one sample in a study of T cells in Graves' hyperthyroidism and ophthalmopathy. There were TCR beta CDR3 regions amplified from RNA transcripts. First-round RT-PCR targeting the TCR CDR3 was performed with the HTBI primer set. MiXCR was run by TCRdb on the multiplex PCR reads, yielding one entry per CDR3 protein. Of roughly 840,000 distinct CDR3 sequences detected, 38% appear once; the ten largest clones hold 8% to 9%. The sequenced sample was blood. The receptors shown here come from a man between 18 and 29 years old with Graves' hyperthyroidism.

The V call is TRBV2, the J call TRBJ2-7, with a tentative D call TRBD2 (6 bases). V lost 2 bases and J 9 bases, leaving 20 bases between the germline ends. The V gene's germline CDR1 is SNHLY and CDR2 FYNNEI. There are 15 residues in the CDR3. The CDR3 is CASSETAEGPNGQYF. DNA for the CDR3: TGTGCCAGCAGTGAAACCGCGGAGGGCCCTAACGGGCAGTACTTC.

This clonotype was observed many times. The chain links TRBV7-6 to TRBJ1-1; D remains unclear. This CDR3 comprises 13 residues. CDR1 and CDR2 from the germline V gene are SGHVS and FNYEAQ. V was trimmed by 1 base and J by 10 bases, leaving 13 bases between them. The DNA for the CDR3 is TGTGCCAGCAGCTTAGATTATCGGGAGCGAGCTTTCTTT. It specifies CASSLDYRERAFF.

The chain carries TRBV9 and TRBJ1-2; TRBD1 aligns across 10 bases. The germline gives CDR1 SGDLS, CDR2 YYNGEE. V dropped 4 bases and J dropped 7; count of bases not matched to a gene: 16. The CDR3 has 17 residues. The CDR3 sequence is CASSLDSATGGWLGYTF. The CDR3 region has the DNA TGTGCCAGCAGCCTGGACTCGGCGACAGGGGGCTGGCTTGGCTACACCTTC.

The V and J genes are TRBV2 and TRBJ2-7; D not certain. V dropped 8 bases and J dropped 0 bases, with 20 bases sitting between them. This CDR3 comprises 16 residues. The germline V gene has CDR1 SNHLY and CDR2 FYNNEI. CDR3: CASRPQSGQASYEQYF. DNA of the CDR3: TGTGCCAGCCGCCCCCAGTCCGGGCAGGCCTCCTACGAGCAGTACTTC.

This clonotype was counted ten times or more. The chain is built from TRBV7-9 and TRBJ1-2; maybe TRBD1 (5 bases). Germline values: CDR1 SEHNR, CDR2 FQNEAQ (reference sequence). The CDR3 is 11 amino acids. Trimming took off 5 bases at V and 7 bases at J, with 8 bases between the two ends. CDR3 coding DNA: TGTGCCAGCAGCATACAGGTTGGCTACACCTTC. Protein product: CASSIQVGYTF.

In this sample, this clonotype turned up a few times. J is TRBJ2-6 and V is TRBV19, with D perhaps TRBD1 (5 bases). The CDR3 has 15 amino acids. Germline V gene sequence: CDR1 LNHDA, CDR2 SQIVND (reference sequence). Trimming took 6 bases from V and 3 from J, leaving 12 bases between them. CDR3 in amino acids: CASSPPGFGANVLTF. CDR3 coding DNA: TGTGCCAGTAGCCCTCCAGGGTTTGGGGCCAACGTCCTGACTTTC.

This chain connects TRBV12-3 or TRBV12-4 to TRBJ2-7, with unresolved D. V shed 4 bases and J shed 7 bases, with 11 bases lying between them. This CDR3 has 12 amino acids. CDR3 nucleotide sequence: TGTGCCAGCAGTTACGATATGTGGGAGCAGTACTTC. The encoded protein is CASSYDMWEQYF.

This clonotype occurred once. The V gene is TRBV10-3, the J gene TRBJ2-7; D is perhaps TRBD2 (5 bases). Germline assignment: CDR1 ENHRY and CDR2 SYGVKD. CDR3 size: 13 residues. V was trimmed by 2 bases and J by 3 bases, leaving 8 bases between them. The CDR3 loop reads CAISEGGGYEQYF. For the CDR3, the DNA is TGTGCCATCAGTGAGGGCGGAGGCTACGAGCAGTACTTC.

For this clonotype: A read error is possible here, since a much larger clone lies one base away. The chain employs TRBV7-9 and TRBJ1-5; possibly TRBD1 for D (5 bases). The germline V gene encodes CDR1 SEHNR and CDR2 FQNEAQ (reference sequence). V lost 1 base and J 7 bases, leaving 11 bases between the germline ends. The CDR3 is 14 residues long. The CDR3 DNA reads as TGTGCCAGCAGCTTAGTGGACACACGGCAGCCCCAGCATTTT. Protein product: CASSLVDTRQPQHF.

This clonotype appeared a few times. The chain couples TRBV10-3 to TRBJ1-2; D is undetermined. In germline, CDR1 is ENHRY, CDR2 SYGVKD. V shed 3 bases and J shed 3 bases, with 2 bases lying between them. The CDR3 extends over 11 amino acids. This chain's CDR3 is CAISEDYGYTF. CDR3 sequence (DNA): TGTGCCATCAGTGAAGACTATGGCTACACCTTC.

This clonotype was seen ten or more times. The chain couples TRBV12-3 or TRBV12-4 to TRBJ2-7; the D call may be TRBD1 or TRBD2 (6 bases each). This CDR3 comprises 15 residues. The V and J ends lost 6 bases and 7 bases respectively, with 22 bases between them. CDR3 sequence: CASSRSGAGREEQYF. The CDR3, as DNA: TGTGCCAGCAGCCGATCGGGGGCCGGGCGGGAAGAGCAGTACTTC.